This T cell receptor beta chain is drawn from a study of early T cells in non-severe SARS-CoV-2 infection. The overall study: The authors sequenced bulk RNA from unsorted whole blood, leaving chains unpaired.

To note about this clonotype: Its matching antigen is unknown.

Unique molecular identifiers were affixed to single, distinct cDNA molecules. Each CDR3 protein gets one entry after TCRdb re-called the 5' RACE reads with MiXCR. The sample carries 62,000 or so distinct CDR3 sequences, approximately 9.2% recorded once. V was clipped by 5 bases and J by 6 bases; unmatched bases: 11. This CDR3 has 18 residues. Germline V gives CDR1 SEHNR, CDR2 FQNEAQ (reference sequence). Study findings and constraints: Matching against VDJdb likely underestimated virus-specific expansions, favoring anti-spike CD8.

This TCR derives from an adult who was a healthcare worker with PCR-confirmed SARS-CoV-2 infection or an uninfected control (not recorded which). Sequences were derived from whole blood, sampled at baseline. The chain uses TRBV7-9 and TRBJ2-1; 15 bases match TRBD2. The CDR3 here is CASSADRGLAGGGNEQFF. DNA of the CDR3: TGTGCCAGCAGCGCCGACCGGGGACTAGCGGGAGGAGGCAATGAGCAGTTCTTC.